This entry features one TCR beta chain sequence. Its antigen is undetermined. Each gene name is a mouse one. Read sequence stops 1 residue before the CDR3 end, and the germline J gene provides the missing end. Repertoires were generated with immunoSEQ multiplex PCR, while TCRdb's copy carries only in-frame clones and drops some. The sample shows 2,500 to 3,000 clones, roughly 47% of them seen only once. The CDR3 is made up of 14 amino acids. Germline assignment: CDR1 KGHPV and CDR2 FQNQEV (reference sequence). V was pared by 6 bases and J by 7 bases, with 7 bases of the junction left unmatched. As for time point: mouse harvest day 14 after allogeneic transplant. The graft held 10^6 splenic CD5+ T cells and 10^7 T-cell-depleted bone marrow cells. Tissues came from B6→BALB/c major-mismatch GVHD mice at day 7 or 14. These data are taken from a study of tissue T cells after allogeneic stem cell transplantation.

Whole-study findings and limits: Across patients, clones rarely overlapped, yet motif clusters were shared tissue-specifically.

The V call is TRBV26, the J call TRBJ2-1; 9 bases agree with TRBD1. The TCR comes from a female BALB/c mouse given C57BL/6 T cells with graft-versus-host disease after an allogeneic hematopoietic cell transplant. Sequenced sample: gut tissue. The CDR3 protein is CASSPDRGRAEQFF. CDR3 bases read: TGTGCCAGCAGCCCTGACAGGGGGAGAGCTGAGCAGTTC.